The 29 T cell receptor beta chains given below trace back to one sample, sequenced in a study of T cell repertoires in cytomegalovirus infection. TCRdb itself ran the reads through MiXCR, one entry per CDR3 protein. This sample has around 350,000 distinct CDR3 sequences, with about a sixth found just once. Sequenced input: PBMCs. All receptors come from a human donor in good health (CMV status not recorded). Some clones in this sample may be carry-over from other donors' samples.

This clonotype has a handful of counts. The chain joins TRBV29-1 to TRBJ2-7; D ambiguous. The length of the CDR3 is 10 residues. V was shortened by 6 bases and J by 2 bases, with 5 bases between the two germline ends. CDR1 SQVTM and CDR2 ANQGSEA come from the germline V gene. This CDR3 is CSVRTYEQYF. The CDR3 DNA reads as TGCAGCGTGCGGACCTACGAGCAGTACTTC.

V and J are TRBV27 and TRBJ2-1; 7 nucleotides align to TRBD2. The V gene end was trimmed by 9 bases and the J gene end by 1 base; junction bases not matched to a gene: 6. The CDR3 spans 14 residues. The germline gives CDR1 MNHEY, CDR2 SMNVEV (reference sequence). The CDR3 DNA reads TGTGCCAGTGGGGGGGACCGATCCTACAATGAGCAGTTCTTC. This sequence encodes CASGGDRSYNEQFF.

The chain recombines TRBV6-2 or TRBV6-3 with TRBJ2-3; TRBD2 matches at 7 bases. CDR3 length: 15 amino acids. Per germline, CDR1 MNHEY and CDR2 SVGEGT. J was trimmed by 8 bases and V by 0 bases; bases with no gene match: 8. CDR3: CASSYSGAGSTTQYF. CDR3 DNA sequence: TGTGCCAGCAGTTACTCGGGAGCGGGATCCACTACGCAGTATTTT.

This clonotype was counted many times. The V and J genes are TRBV4-2 and TRBJ1-5, with D perhaps matching TRBD1 (6 bases). The V gene lost 1 base and the J gene lost 0 bases, with 13 bases spanning the gap. Germline V CDR1 and CDR2: LGHNA, YNFKEQ. This CDR3 region has 17 residues. The CDR3 sequence is CASSQGPQGYSNQPQHF. DNA of the CDR3: TGTGCCAGCAGCCAAGGCCCACAGGGATATAGCAATCAGCCCCAGCATTTT.

The genes are TRBV6-2 or TRBV6-3 and TRBJ2-2, with 14 bases fitting TRBD2. The CDR3 covers 18 residues. Germline CDR1 reads MNHEY; CDR2 reads SVGEGT. Trimming took 4 bases from V and 0 from J; bases not matched to a gene: 4. CDR3 residues: CASSSTSGRETNTGELFF. CDR3 DNA: TGTGCCAGCAGTTCGACTAGCGGGAGGGAAACGAACACCGGGGAGCTGTTTTTT.

The chain is built from TRBV29-1 and TRBJ1-2, with D possibly being TRBD1 (6 bases). Trimming took off 7 bases at V and 5 bases at J, with 17 bases between the two ends. CDR1 and CDR2 (germline): SQVTM, ANQGSEA. This CDR3 spans 13 amino acids. CDR3 loop: CSAVGGGLYGYTF. The CDR3 DNA reads as TGCAGCGCTGTGGGGGGGGGCCTTTATGGCTACACCTTC.

The chain is built from TRBV19 and TRBJ1-5; maybe TRBD1 (5 bases). V was trimmed by 7 bases and J by 3 bases, leaving 10 bases between them. This CDR3 is 13 amino acids long. Looked up from germline, CDR1 is LNHDA and CDR2 is SQIVND (reference sequence). The CDR3 spells CASTSGYNQPQHF. CDR3 nucleotides: TGTGCCAGTACTTCAGGGTACAATCAGCCCCAGCATTTT.

On this clonotype itself: Since a much larger clone is just one base distant, this may be a read error. The chain has TRBV7-2 and TRBJ2-3; 7 bases agree with TRBD2. From germline, CDR1 is SGHTA and CDR2 FQGNSA. The trim removed 5 bases at V and 4 bases at J, leaving 9 bases unmatched. The CDR3 has 15 residues. The CDR3 spells CASSPRAGRADTQYF. CDR3 DNA sequence: TGTGCCAGCAGCCCTCGAGCGGGGCGCGCAGATACGCAGTATTTT.

This clonotype was detected ten times or more. The J gene is TRBJ2-2, the V gene TRBV7-8; D is perhaps TRBD1 or TRBD2 (5 bases each). Between the trimmed V and J ends, which lost 1 base and 5 bases, there was a span of 26 bases. Germline V gene sequence: CDR1 SGHVS, CDR2 FQNEAQ. There are 20 residues in the CDR3. The CDR3 sequence: CASSLVPPSGTPLGTGELFF. Here the CDR3 DNA reads TGTGCCAGCAGCTTAGTCCCCCCGTCCGGGACCCCCTTAGGGACCGGGGAGCTGTTTTTT.

This clonotype was detected a few times. This chain links TRBV11-1 with TRBJ1-1, with D perhaps matching TRBD1 (6 bases). Trimming shortened V by 2 bases and J by 5 bases, and 9 bases separated the two germline ends. There are 13 residues in the CDR3. From germline, CDR1 is SGHAT and CDR2 FQDESV (reference sequence). For the CDR3, the DNA is TGTGCCAGCAGCTTATCAACAGGGACTGAAGCTTTCTTT. Amino acid sequence: CASSLSTGTEAFF.

The V gene is TRBV20-1, the J gene TRBJ2-7; perhaps TRBD1 as D (5 bases). Germline CDR1 DFQATT, CDR2 SNEGSKA (reference sequence). The CDR3 has 14 residues. The V end was cut by 0 bases, the J end by 6 bases, with 15 bases between. The CDR3 sequence: CSARDPLQAREQYF. DNA for the CDR3: TGCAGTGCTAGAGATCCTCTACAGGCGCGCGAGCAGTACTTC.

The V call is TRBV30, the J call TRBJ1-1, with D uncertain. The CDR3 sequence is 13 residues long. The germline gives CDR1 GTSNPN, CDR2 SVGIG (reference sequence). Trimming pared 2 bases from V and 3 bases from J, leaving 10 bases between. CDR3 bases: TGTGCCTGGAGTAGACAACGGGACACTGAAGCTTTCTTT. Translation gives CAWSRQRDTEAFF.

This clonotype was seen a handful of times. V gene TRBV20-1 combines with J gene TRBJ1-5; D may be TRBD1 (5 bases). The CDR3 has 16 residues. CDR1 is DFQATT and CDR2 is SNEGSKA in the germline V gene (reference sequence). The V end was cut by 5 bases, the J end by 5 bases, with 22 bases between. CDR3 sequence: CSAFRYDSRDHQPQHF. DNA for the CDR3: TGCAGTGCTTTTCGATATGACAGCAGGGACCATCAGCCCCAGCATTTT.

The CDR3 sequence: CASSPSVTGANVLTF. The CDR3, as DNA: TGTGCCAGCTCACCATCCGTGACTGGGGCCAACGTCCTGACTTTC. The chain uses TRBV18 and TRBJ2-6; D call uncertain. The ends were cut back, 2 bases at V and 2 bases at J, with 7 bases in the middle. The CDR3 has 15 amino acids. The germline V gene encodes CDR1 KGHSH and CDR2 LQKENI. Supplemented by reference TRBV18 and TRBJ2-6, the full variable domain reads NAGVMQNPRHLVRRRGQEARLRCSPMKGHSHVYWYRQLPEEGLKFMVYLQKENIIDESGMPKERFSAEFPKEGPSILRIQQVVRGDSAAYFCASSPSVTGANVLTFGAGSRLTVL.

The chain has TRBV18 and TRBJ2-5; no clear D gene. CDR1 KGHSH and CDR2 LQKENI come from the germline V gene. The CDR3 contains 14 residues. Trimming left V 0 bases short and J 5 bases short, with 10 bases between. Here the CDR3 DNA reads TGTGCCAGCTCACCACCACAAATGGGCGAGACCCAGTACTTC. Encoded protein: CASSPPQMGETQYF.

Comments on this clonotype: Here the CDR3 omits its conserved ending phenylalanine or tryptophan, so a read error is the likely source. The DNA is omitted, as the CDR3 cannot be located on it reliably, and the CDR3 follows TCRdb's listing. This chain joins TRBV23-1 and TRBJ2-7; the tabulated D call, TRBD2, remains unverified against the DNA. TRBV23-1 counts as an open reading frame of uncertain function. Both ends counted, the CDR3 spans 12 residues. This chain's CDR3 is CATKLLAGGQED.

This clonotype was counted a few times. The chain is built from TRBV2 and TRBJ1-1; D unresolved. V lost 4 bases to trimming and J lost 1 base, with 10 bases between them. This CDR3 has 14 residues. Germline lookup yields CDR1 SNHLY and CDR2 FYNNEI. The CDR3 here is CASSGAGANTEAFF. CDR3 nucleotides: TGTGCCAGCAGTGGCGCGGGTGCGAACACTGAAGCTTTCTTT.

This clonotype was picked up a small number of times. This sequence joins TRBV7-9 and TRBJ2-7; unclear D gene. Trimming cost V 3 bases and J 5 bases, with 11 bases left between them. Germline CDR1 SEHNR, CDR2 FQNEAQ (reference sequence). The CDR3 runs to 13 residues. The CDR3 DNA is TGTGCCAGCAGCTTCTACCGGACGAACGAGCAGTACTTC. Protein sequence: CASSFYRTNEQYF.

Only a few counts were recorded for this clonotype. The rearrangement links TRBV29-1 to TRBJ2-3; no clear D gene. This CDR3 spans 14 amino acids. Between the trimmed V and J ends, which lost 3 bases and 0 bases, there was a span of 10 bases. CDR1 and CDR2 (germline): SQVTM, ANQGSEA. CDR3 residues: CSVDLQASTDTQYF. The CDR3 DNA reads TGCAGCGTTGATCTCCAGGCTAGCACAGATACGCAGTATTTT.

This clonotype was counted only a few times. The chain uses TRBV7-4 and TRBJ1-2; TRBD1 agrees at 7 bases. The J segment lost 8 bases and the V segment lost 5 bases, leaving 11 bases of the junction unmatched. Germline loops: CDR1 SGHVT, CDR2 SQSDAQ. CDR3 length: 14 residues. This chain's CDR3 is CASSPRQGPLGYTF. CDR3 DNA sequence: TGTGCCAGCAGCCCCCGACAGGGACCTTTGGGCTACACCTTC.

CDR3 nucleotide sequence: TGCAGTGCTAGTGGCGGGGCCTCTCAAGAGACCCAGTACTTC. This encodes CSASGGASQETQYF. This chain uses TRBV20-1 with TRBJ2-5, with D perhaps matching TRBD2 (6 bases). This CDR3 comprises 14 residues. Trimming took off 3 bases at V and 2 bases at J, with 13 bases between the two ends. In germline, CDR1 is DFQATT, CDR2 SNEGSKA (reference sequence).

This clonotype was seen more than once but under ten times. The chain employs TRBV12-5 and TRBJ1-6, with a possible D match to TRBD1 (5 bases). V was clipped by 7 bases and J by 3 bases, with 13 bases between them. Germline lookup yields CDR1 LGHNT and CDR2 FRNRAP. The CDR3 runs to 15 residues. Written as DNA, the CDR3 is TGTGCTAGTGCCGGGACCTGGGTCTATAATTCACCCCTCCACTTT. This encodes CASAGTWVYNSPLHF.

This chain uses TRBV6-8 with TRBJ1-4, with no clear D. With 0 bases removed from V and 7 bases from J, the gap between germline ends came to 6 bases. The CDR3 sequence is 13 residues long. In germline, CDR1 is MNHGY, CDR2 SAAAGT. The CDR3 here is CASSYSNGEKLFF. For the CDR3, the DNA is TGTGCCAGCAGTTACTCGAATGGTGAAAAACTGTTTTTT.

This clonotype was seen a few times. The chain links TRBV7-9 to TRBJ2-7; possibly TRBD2 for D (6 bases). CDR1 and CDR2 (germline): SEHNR, FQNEAQ (reference sequence). V was pared by 2 bases and J by 3 bases, with 14 bases between. The CDR3 consists of 15 residues. The CDR3 DNA follows: TGTGCCAGCAGCTTAAGACGGGGGACTGGCTACGAGCAGTACTTC. Its translation is CASSLRRGTGYEQYF.

This rearrangement joins TRBV29-1 to TRBJ2-7; D is perhaps TRBD1 or TRBD2 (5 bases each). From germline, CDR1 is SQVTM and CDR2 ANQGSEA. The CDR3 runs 14 residues. Between the trimmed V and J ends, which lost 1 base and 0 bases, there was a span of 10 bases. The CDR3 DNA is TGCAGCGTTGAAGGGGGGTCTAGCTCCTACGAGCAGTACTTC. As protein: CSVEGGSSSYEQYF.

The chain employs TRBV7-2 and TRBJ1-5; D unclear. This CDR3 has 13 residues. The V end lost 5 bases, the J end lost 7 bases, and 12 bases lay between the germline ends. The germline V gene has CDR1 SGHTA and CDR2 FQGNSA. The CDR3 region has the DNA TGTGCCAGCAGCCCCTACGTTGGGCAGCCCCAGCATTTT. It specifies CASSPYVGQPQHF.

A word on this clonotype: A junction end diverges from the germline sequence, so it may reflect a read error. J is TRBJ2-2 and V is TRBV7-2; TRBD1 matches at 9 bases. The germline V gene encodes CDR1 SGHTA and CDR2 FQGNSA. The CDR3 runs 14 residues. CDR3 sequence (DNA): TGTGCCAGCAGCCCGGGACAGGGATTCGGGGAGCGGTTTTTT. Translating it yields CASSPGQGFGERFF.

This clonotype has just a few counts. The DNA of the CDR3 is TGTGCCAGCAGTTACGTCTCGGTCACAGATACGCAGTATTTT. Its protein product is CASSYVSVTDTQYF. V is TRBV28 and J is TRBJ2-3, with unresolved D. V lost 4 bases and J 2 bases, leaving 10 bases between the germline ends. CDR3 length equals 14 residues. From germline, CDR1 is MDHEN and CDR2 SYDVKM.

This clonotype was observed at least ten times. The chain combines TRBV6-2 or TRBV6-3 with TRBJ1-5, with D perhaps TRBD1 (6 bases). CDR3 length equals 13 residues. Per the germline V gene, CDR1 is MNHEY and CDR2 is SVGEGT. The germline V and J ends were trimmed by 5 bases and 6 bases, with 11 bases remaining between them. The CDR3 loop is CASSNRAGQPQHF. DNA of the CDR3: TGTGCCAGCAGTAACAGGGCAGGTCAGCCCCAGCATTTT.